Detailed here is one TCR beta chain. With V trimmed by 6 bases and J by 0 bases, 7 bases remained unmatched. CDR1 and CDR2 (germline): LGHNA, YNFKEQ. CDR3 length: 17 residues. The sample originates from a study of blood T cell repertoires in COVID-19. Study overall: The United States, Italy and Spain provided the acute and convalescent COVID-19 samples.

Original handling: Nucleated cell counts were estimated from reference gene primer amplification. Libraries were prepared by immunoSEQ multiplex PCR; TCRdb keeps only in-frame clonotypes and omits some of them. That table is the source of V, J and clone size, and D and trimming were worked out from the DNA. The table shows around 100,000 clones, with about 80% occurring only once. The chain uses TRBV4-2 and TRBJ2-3, with 12 bases lining up with TRBD2. The TCR originated in a human donor in a cohort sampled during active COVID-19. Sequencing was carried out using peripheral blood. CDR3 in DNA: TGTGCCAGCAGTTTACTAGCGGGGGGCCCTAGCACAGATACGCAGTATTTT. It translates to CASSLLAGGPSTDTQYF.